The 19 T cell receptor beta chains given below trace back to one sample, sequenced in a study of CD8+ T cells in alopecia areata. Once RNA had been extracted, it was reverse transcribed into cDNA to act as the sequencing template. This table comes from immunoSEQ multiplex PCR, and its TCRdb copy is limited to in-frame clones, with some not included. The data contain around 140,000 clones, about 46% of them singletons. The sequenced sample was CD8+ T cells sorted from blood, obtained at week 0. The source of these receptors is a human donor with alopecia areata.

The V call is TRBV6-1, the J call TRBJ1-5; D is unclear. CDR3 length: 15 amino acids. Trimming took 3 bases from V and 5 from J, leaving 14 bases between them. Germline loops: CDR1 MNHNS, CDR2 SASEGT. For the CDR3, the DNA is TGTGCCAGCAGTGACGACCGGGAACTCTATCAGCCCCAGCATTTT. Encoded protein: CASSDDRELYQPQHF.

CDR3 sequence (DNA): TGTGCCTGGACAGGGATGCGAGGGGACTATGGCTACACCTTC. It codes for CAWTGMRGDYGYTF. The chain links TRBV30 to TRBJ1-2; TRBD1 is a possible D gene (5 bases). CDR1 GTSNPN and CDR2 SVGIG come from the germline V gene (reference sequence). V dropped 4 bases and J dropped 3 bases, with 15 bases sitting between them. This CDR3 region has 14 residues.

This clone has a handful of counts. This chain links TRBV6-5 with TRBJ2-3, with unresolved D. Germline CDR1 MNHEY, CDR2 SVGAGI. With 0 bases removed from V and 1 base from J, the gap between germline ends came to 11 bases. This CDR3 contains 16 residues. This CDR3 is CASSYSSFRGTDTQYF. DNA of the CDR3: TGTGCCAGCAGTTACTCAAGCTTTCGGGGCACAGATACGCAGTATTTT.

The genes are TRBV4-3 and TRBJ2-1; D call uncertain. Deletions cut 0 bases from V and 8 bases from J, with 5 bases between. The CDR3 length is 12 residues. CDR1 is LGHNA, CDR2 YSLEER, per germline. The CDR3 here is CASSQEYDEQFF. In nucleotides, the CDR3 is TGCGCCAGCAGCCAAGAGTACGATGAGCAGTTCTTC.

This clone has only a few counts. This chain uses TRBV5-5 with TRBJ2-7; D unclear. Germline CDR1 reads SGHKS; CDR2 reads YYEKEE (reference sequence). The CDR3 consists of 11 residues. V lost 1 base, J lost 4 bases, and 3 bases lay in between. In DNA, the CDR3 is TGTGCCAGCAGCTTGACGTACGAGCAGTACTTC. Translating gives CASSLTYEQYF. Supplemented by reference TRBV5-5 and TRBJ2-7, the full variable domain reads DAGVTQSPTHLIKTRGQQVTLRCSPISGHKSVSWYQQVLGQGPQFIFQYYEKEERGRGNFPDRFSARQFPNYSSELNVNALLLGDSALYLCASSLTYEQYFGPGTRLTVT.

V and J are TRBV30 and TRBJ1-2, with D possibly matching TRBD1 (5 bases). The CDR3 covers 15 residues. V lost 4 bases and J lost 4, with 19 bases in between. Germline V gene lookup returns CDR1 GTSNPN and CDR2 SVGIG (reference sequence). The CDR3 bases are TGTGCCTGGATAGGGTGGGGCTCGGAGGGCTATGGCTACACCTTC. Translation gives CAWIGWGSEGYGYTF.

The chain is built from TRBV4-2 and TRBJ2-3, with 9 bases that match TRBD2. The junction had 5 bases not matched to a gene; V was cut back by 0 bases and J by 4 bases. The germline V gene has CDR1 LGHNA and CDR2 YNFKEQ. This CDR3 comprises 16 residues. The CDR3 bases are TGTGCCAGCAGCCAAGAGGCTAGCGGGGAGCCAGATACGCAGTATTTT. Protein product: CASSQEASGEPDTQYF.

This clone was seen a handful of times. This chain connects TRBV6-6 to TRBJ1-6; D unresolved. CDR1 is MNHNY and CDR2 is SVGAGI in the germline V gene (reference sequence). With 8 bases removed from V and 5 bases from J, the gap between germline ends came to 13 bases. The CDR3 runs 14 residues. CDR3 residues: CASGGGEDNSPLHF. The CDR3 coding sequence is TGTGCCAGCGGCGGCGGCGAGGATAATTCACCCCTCCACTTT.

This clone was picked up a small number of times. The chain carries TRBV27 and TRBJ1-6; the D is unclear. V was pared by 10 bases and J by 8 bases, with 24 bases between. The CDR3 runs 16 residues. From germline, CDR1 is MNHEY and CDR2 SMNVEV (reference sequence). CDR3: CATTAAEPSIDSPLHF. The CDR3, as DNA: TGTGCCACCACAGCTGCAGAGCCCTCCATTGATTCACCCCTCCACTTT.

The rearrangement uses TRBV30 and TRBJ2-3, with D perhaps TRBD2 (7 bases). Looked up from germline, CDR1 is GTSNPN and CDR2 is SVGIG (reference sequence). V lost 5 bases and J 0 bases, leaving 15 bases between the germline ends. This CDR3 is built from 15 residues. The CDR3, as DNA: TGTGCCTGGGTCCTGCGGGGGCGAAGCACAGATACGCAGTATTTT. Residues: CAWVLRGRSTDTQYF. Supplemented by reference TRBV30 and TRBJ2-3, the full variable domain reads SQTIHQWPATLVQPVGSPLSLECTVEGTSNPNLYWYRQAAGRGLQLLFYSVGIGQISSEVPQNLSASRPQDRQFILSSKKLLLSDSGFYLCAWVLRGRSTDTQYFGPGTRLTVL.

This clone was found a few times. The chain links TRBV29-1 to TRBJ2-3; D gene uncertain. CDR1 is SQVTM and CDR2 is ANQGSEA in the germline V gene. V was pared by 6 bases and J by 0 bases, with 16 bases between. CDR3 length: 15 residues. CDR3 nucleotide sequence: TGCAGCGTGCTACCCGACATCCCGAGCACAGATACGCAGTATTTT. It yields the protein CSVLPDIPSTDTQYF.

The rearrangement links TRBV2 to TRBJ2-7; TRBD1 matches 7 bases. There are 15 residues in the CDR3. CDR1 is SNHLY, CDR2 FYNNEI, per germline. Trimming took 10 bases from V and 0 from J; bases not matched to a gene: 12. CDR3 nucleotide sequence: TGTGCCACCAGAAAAACAGGGGCCCGCTCCTACGAGCAGTACTTC. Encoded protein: CATRKTGARSYEQYF.

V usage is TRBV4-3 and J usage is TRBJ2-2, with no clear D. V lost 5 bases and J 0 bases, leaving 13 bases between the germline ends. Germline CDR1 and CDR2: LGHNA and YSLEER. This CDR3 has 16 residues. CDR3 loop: CASSVLGIANTGELFF. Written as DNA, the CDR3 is TGCGCCAGCAGCGTCCTAGGAATCGCGAACACCGGGGAGCTGTTTTTT.

In DNA, the CDR3 is TGTGCCAGCAGTTTCTCCCTAAGCACAGATACGCAGTATTTT. Protein sequence: CASSFSLSTDTQYF. The chain links TRBV27 to TRBJ2-3, with D unresolved. Between the trimmed V and J ends, which lost 3 bases and 0 bases, there was a span of 7 bases. The CDR3 consists of 14 residues. From germline, CDR1 is MNHEY and CDR2 SMNVEV (reference sequence).

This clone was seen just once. The CDR3 nucleotides read TGTGCCAGCAGCCAGAGGGCGGGGGCCCTTCAAGAGACCCAGTACTTC. Its protein is CASSQRAGALQETQYF. The chain has TRBV5-6 and TRBJ2-5, with D maybe TRBD2 (7 bases). With 4 bases removed from V and 2 bases from J, the gap between germline ends came to 18 bases. Germline V gene lookup returns CDR1 SGHDT and CDR2 YYEEEE. This CDR3 spans 16 amino acids.

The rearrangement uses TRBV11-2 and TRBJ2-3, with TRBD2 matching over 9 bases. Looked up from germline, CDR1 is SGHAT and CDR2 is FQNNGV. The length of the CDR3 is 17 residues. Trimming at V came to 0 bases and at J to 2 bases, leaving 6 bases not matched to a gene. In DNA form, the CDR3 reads TGTGCCAGCAGCTTAGATCGGGCTAGCGGGGTCACAGATACGCAGTATTTT. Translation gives CASSLDRASGVTDTQYF. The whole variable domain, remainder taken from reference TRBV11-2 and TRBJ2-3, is EAGVAQSPRYKIIEKRQSVAFWCNPISGHATLYWYQQILGQGPKLLIQFQNNGVVDDSQLPKDRFSAERLKGVDSTLKIQPAKLEDSAVYLCASSLDRASGVTDTQYFGPGTRLTVL.

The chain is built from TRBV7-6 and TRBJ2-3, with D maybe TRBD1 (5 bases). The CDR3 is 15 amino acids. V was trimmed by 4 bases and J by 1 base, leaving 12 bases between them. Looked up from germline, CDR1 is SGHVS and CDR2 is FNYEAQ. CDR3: CASSSPPTGTDTQYF. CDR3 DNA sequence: TGTGCCAGCAGCTCCCCCCCGACAGGCACAGATACGCAGTATTTT.

The CDR3 DNA reads as TGTGCCAGCAGTTATGACACCGTGAACACTGAAGCTTTCTTT. This encodes CASSYDTVNTEAFF. V and J are TRBV2 and TRBJ1-1; D is uncertain. This CDR3 spans 14 amino acids. V was trimmed by 5 bases and J by 0 bases, leaving 10 bases between them. Germline CDR1 is SNHLY and CDR2 is FYNNEI. Complete variable domain (other parts from reference TRBV2 and TRBJ1-1): EPEVTQTPSHQVTQMGQEVILRCVPISNHLYFYWYRQILGQKVEFLVSFYNNEISEKSEIFDDQFSVERPDGSNFTLKIRSTKLEDSAMYFCASSYDTVNTEAFFGQGTRLTVV.

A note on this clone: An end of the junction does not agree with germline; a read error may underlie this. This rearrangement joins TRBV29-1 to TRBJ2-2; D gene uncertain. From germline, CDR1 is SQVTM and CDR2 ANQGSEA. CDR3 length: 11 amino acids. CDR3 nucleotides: TGCAGCGTCACTAACAGCGGGGAGCTGTTTTTT. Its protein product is CSVTNSGELFF.